The 27 T cell receptor beta chains below all came from one sample that was sequenced in a study of cytomegalovirus exposure and HLA in healthy donors. PCR involved 60 Vbeta and 13 Jbeta primers. The table came from immunoSEQ multiplex PCR; TCRdb's copy has only in-frame clones and leaves some out. The table lists roughly 110,000 clones, around 71% of them singletons, with about 0.8% in the top ten. Sequencing used PBMCs. Source of these receptors: a boy younger than 18 in good health and CMV-seronegative.

CDR3 region: CASSSQEGSEQFF. The CDR3 DNA reads as TGTGCCAGCAGCTCTCAGGAAGGGAGTGAGCAGTTCTTC. This rearrangement joins TRBV7-9 to TRBJ2-1, with a weak D call TRBD2 (5 bases). This CDR3 comprises 13 residues. CDR1 and CDR2 (germline): SEHNR, FQNEAQ (reference sequence). V was clipped by 4 bases and J by 9 bases, with 13 bases between them.

The count of this clone is one. The J gene is TRBJ2-7, the V gene TRBV6-6, with D unresolved. The germline V and J ends were trimmed by 2 bases and 6 bases, with 8 bases remaining between them. The CDR3 is 12 amino acids. The germline gives CDR1 MNHNY, CDR2 SVGAGI (reference sequence). CDR3 sequence reads: CASSYEWAEQYF. The DNA of the CDR3 is TGTGCCAGCAGTTACGAGTGGGCCGAGCAGTACTTC.

This chain's CDR3 is CASSPGAGETQYF. The DNA for the CDR3 is TGTGCCAGCAGCCCAGGCGCTGGGGAGACCCAGTACTTC. The chain is built from TRBV11-2 and TRBJ2-5; D remains ambiguous. The germline gives CDR1 SGHAT, CDR2 FQNNGV. The length of the CDR3 is 13 residues. The V end lost 5 bases, the J end lost 5 bases, and 12 bases lay between the germline ends.

This chain links TRBV15 with TRBJ2-7, with D maybe TRBD1 (6 bases). The CDR3 runs to 12 residues. Germline V gives CDR1 LNHNV, CDR2 YYDKDF (reference sequence). Trimming removed 3 bases from V and 4 bases from J, with 7 bases in between. The CDR3 DNA reads TGTGCCACCAGCAGGGGGGCTTACGAGCAGTACTTC. The encoded protein is CATSRGAYEQYF. The entire variable domain, with the rest obtained from reference TRBV15 and TRBJ2-7, is as follows: DAMVIQNPRYQVTQFGKPVTLSCSQTLNHNVMYWYQQKSSQAPKLLFHYYDKDFNNEADTPDNFQSRRPNTSFCFLDIRSPGLGDTAMYLCATSRGAYEQYFGPGTRLTVT.

This CDR3 is CASRGTSTDTQYF. The CDR3 DNA reads as TGCGCCAGCCGAGGGACTAGCACAGATACGCAGTATTTT. V gene TRBV4-1 combines with J gene TRBJ2-3; tentative D call: TRBD2 (6 bases). This CDR3 has 13 residues. The V gene lost 8 bases and the J gene lost 0 bases, with 9 bases spanning the gap. Germline V gene data show CDR1 as MGHRA and CDR2 as YSYEKL.

This chain links TRBV5-1 with TRBJ1-1; 8 bases agree with TRBD1. Germline V gives CDR1 SGHRS, CDR2 YFSETQ. The CDR3 spans 12 residues. Trimming at V came to 4 bases and at J to 6 bases, leaving 2 bases not matched to a gene. The CDR3 region is CASSGDRPEAFF. CDR3 sequence (DNA): TGCGCCAGCAGCGGGGACAGGCCTGAAGCTTTCTTT.

The V gene is TRBV4-1, the J gene TRBJ2-7, with D uncertain. Germline CDR1 and CDR2: MGHRA and YSYEKL. The CDR3 runs to 15 residues. V lost 6 bases and J lost 1, with 16 bases in between. In DNA form, the CDR3 reads TGCGCCAGCAGACAAACACAAAAGGAGTCCTACGAGCAGTACTTC. It is translated as CASRQTQKESYEQYF.

This sequence joins TRBV6-5 and TRBJ2-7; 8 bases align to TRBD1. This CDR3 is built from 14 residues. CDR1 and CDR2 from the germline V gene are MNHEY and SVGAGI. Germline trimming cut 2 bases from V and 5 bases from J; bases unmatched to any gene: 5. The chain's CDR3 is CASSYRTGRNEQYF. In DNA form, the CDR3 reads TGTGCCAGCAGTTACCGGACAGGGCGCAACGAGCAGTACTTC.

This clone has just a few counts. The chain couples TRBV5-6 to TRBJ1-2; 7 positions match TRBD1. J was trimmed by 0 bases and V by 2 bases; bases with no gene match: 1. Germline CDR1 and CDR2: SGHDT and YYEEEE. The CDR3 sequence is 14 residues long. In DNA form, the CDR3 reads TGTGCCAGCAGCTTAACAGGGGCTAACTATGGCTACACCTTC. Protein sequence: CASSLTGANYGYTF.

The DNA of the CDR3 is TGTGCCAGCAGTTCGGGGTGGAGTTCACCCCTCCACTTT. Residues: CASSSGWSSPLHF. The genes are TRBV27 and TRBJ1-6; D not certain. The V gene lost 4 bases and the J gene lost 9 bases, with 10 bases spanning the gap. The CDR3 loop spans 13 amino acids. CDR1 is MNHEY and CDR2 is SMNVEV in the germline V gene (reference sequence).

V is TRBV7-8 and J is TRBJ1-5, with D unresolved. V lost 5 bases and J 1 base, leaving 3 bases between the germline ends. The germline V gene has CDR1 SGHVS and CDR2 FQNEAQ. The CDR3 extends over 12 amino acids. CDR3 residues: CASSLSNQPQHF. In DNA, the CDR3 is TGTGCCAGCAGCCTGAGCAATCAGCCCCAGCATTTT.

The gene calls are TRBV10-3 and TRBJ1-1; 7 positions match TRBD1. Germline lookup yields CDR1 ENHRY and CDR2 SYGVKD. The CDR3 extends over 15 amino acids. With 4 bases clipped from V and 1 base from J, the junction kept 6 bases outside the gene matches. The CDR3: CAISGKQGSNTEAFF. As DNA, the CDR3 is TGTGCCATCAGTGGGAAACAGGGGTCGAACACTGAAGCTTTCTTT.

This clone has a handful of counts. The chain joins TRBV4-1 to TRBJ1-6; D is possibly TRBD1 (5 bases). Germline lookup yields CDR1 MGHRA and CDR2 YSYEKL. V dropped 0 bases and J dropped 8 bases, with 11 bases sitting between them. The CDR3 is made up of 15 amino acids. CDR3 DNA sequence: TGCGCCAGCAGCCAAGATGGACGGGGGGATTCACCCCTCCACTTT. Its protein is CASSQDGRGDSPLHF.

The chain uses TRBV9 and TRBJ1-5; 7 bases agree with TRBD1. Germline V CDR1 and CDR2: SGDLS, YYNGEE. V was pared by 4 bases and J by 3 bases, with 7 bases of the junction left unmatched. The CDR3 is 15 residues long. The CDR3 loop is CASSPRDRPNQPQHF. The CDR3 DNA sequence: TGTGCCAGCAGCCCCCGGGACAGACCCAATCAGCCCCAGCATTTT. Variable domain in full (rest from reference TRBV9 and TRBJ1-5): DSGVTQTPKHLITATGQRVTLRCSPRSGDLSVYWYQQSLDQGLQFLIQYYNGEERAKGNILERFSAQQFPDLHSELNLSSLELGDSALYFCASSPRDRPNQPQHFGDGTRLSIL.

The chain couples TRBV14 to TRBJ1-2; D not certain. The CDR3 has 13 residues. Trimming removed 1 base from V and 0 bases from J, with 3 bases in between. CDR1 and CDR2 (germline): SGHDN, FVKESK. The CDR3 region has the DNA TGTGCCAGCAGCCAAGCTGCTAACTATGGCTACACCTTC. As protein: CASSQAANYGYTF.

The chain carries TRBV29-1 and TRBJ1-1, with D possibly TRBD1 on 6 matching bases. This CDR3 has 13 residues. V gave up 7 bases and J gave up 5 bases, with 17 bases separating them. CDR1 and CDR2 (germline): SQVTM, ANQGSEA. The CDR3 region is CSAKTGLGTEAFF. The CDR3 region has the DNA TGCAGCGCGAAGACAGGCTTGGGAACTGAAGCTTTCTTT.

The count of this clone is one. This rearrangement joins TRBV13 to TRBJ1-3; TRBD1 might be the D (5 bases). Germline-derived CDR1 and CDR2 are PRHDT and FYEKMQ (reference sequence). Trimming took off 5 bases at V and 0 bases at J, with 17 bases between the two ends. This CDR3 comprises 17 residues. CDR3 protein: CASSVRNQGYSGNTIYF. The CDR3 DNA sequence: TGTGCCAGCAGCGTACGGAACCAGGGTTACTCTGGAAACACCATATATTTT.

This chain uses TRBV5-1 with TRBJ1-1; D gene ambiguous. The CDR3 runs to 17 residues. V was clipped by 0 bases and J by 0 bases, with 15 bases between them. Germline V gene sequence: CDR1 SGHRS, CDR2 YFSETQ. DNA of the CDR3: TGCGCCAGCAGCTTGGGGTTGCTCGGGGAAGTGAACACTGAAGCTTTCTTT. It encodes CASSLGLLGEVNTEAFF. The full variable domain, its missing parts supplied by reference TRBV5-1 and TRBJ1-1, is KAGVTQTPRYLIKTRGQQVTLSCSPISGHRSVSWYQQTPGQGLQFLFEYFSETQRNKGNFPGRFSGRQFSNSRSEMNVSTLELGDSALYLCASSLGLLGEVNTEAFFGQGTRLTVV.

The V gene is TRBV2, the J gene TRBJ2-2; D remains unclear. V was trimmed by 0 bases and J by 5 bases, leaving 13 bases between them. From germline, CDR1 is SNHLY and CDR2 FYNNEI. This CDR3 comprises 16 residues. CDR3 sequence reads: CASSEAGFGRTGELFF. The CDR3 nucleotides read TGTGCCAGCAGTGAAGCAGGCTTTGGCAGGACCGGGGAGCTGTTTTTT.

CDR3 bases: TGTGCCAGCAGTCCACTAGCGGGGACCGGGGAGCTGTTTTTT. It codes for CASSPLAGTGELFF. The rearrangement uses TRBV27 and TRBJ2-2, with 10 nucleotides matching TRBD2. The CDR3 has 14 amino acids. Per germline, CDR1 MNHEY and CDR2 SMNVEV (reference sequence). V was pared by 5 bases and J by 5 bases, with 2 bases of the junction left unmatched.

This chain uses TRBV11-3 with TRBJ2-7; D is uncertain. V lost 1 base and J 1 base, leaving 14 bases between the germline ends. The CDR3 is 16 amino acids. Germline CDR1 reads SGHNT; CDR2 reads YENEEA. CDR3 region: CASSLGWAQTSYEQYF. The CDR3 coding sequence is TGTGCCAGCAGCTTAGGATGGGCACAGACGTCCTACGAGCAGTACTTC.

This clone showed up just a few times. The chain has TRBV4-3 and TRBJ2-3, with 8 bases that match TRBD1. CDR1 is LGHNA, CDR2 YSLEER, per germline. V dropped 0 bases and J dropped 4; count of bases not matched to a gene: 3. CDR3 length equals 15 residues. This chain's CDR3 is CASSQERQGPDTQYF. The CDR3 DNA reads as TGCGCCAGCAGCCAAGAACGACAGGGGCCAGATACGCAGTATTTT.

V is TRBV19 and J is TRBJ1-1, with 7 nucleotides matching TRBD1. CDR1 LNHDA and CDR2 SQIVND come from the germline V gene (reference sequence). This CDR3 has 14 amino acids. J gave up 1 base and V 2 bases, and 1 base lay outside the gene matches. This chain's CDR3 is CASSIRQGNTEAFF. DNA of the CDR3: TGTGCCAGTAGTATACGACAGGGGAACACTGAAGCTTTCTTT.

The chain joins TRBV2 to TRBJ2-2; a weak D match, TRBD2 (5 bases). CDR1 SNHLY and CDR2 FYNNEI come from the germline V gene. This CDR3 contains 13 residues. V was clipped by 7 bases and J by 7 bases, with 13 bases between them. For the CDR3, the DNA is TGTGCCAGCAAAATAGCGATCGGCGGGGAGCTGTTTTTT. Its protein product is CASKIAIGGELFF.

The chain employs TRBV4-1 and TRBJ2-2, with 9 bases that match TRBD2. The germline V gene encodes CDR1 MGHRA and CDR2 YSYEKL. The J segment lost 3 bases and the V segment lost 3 bases, leaving 11 bases of the junction unmatched. The CDR3 spans 18 residues. The CDR3 loop reads CASSQEPSGTHHTGELFF. The CDR3 DNA reads as TGCGCCAGCAGCCAGGAGCCTAGCGGGACCCACCACACCGGGGAGCTGTTTTTT.

V usage is TRBV10-3 and J usage is TRBJ1-2; 7 nucleotides agree with TRBD1. V dropped 7 bases and J dropped 4; count of bases not matched to a gene: 6. Germline CDR1 reads ENHRY; CDR2 reads SYGVKD. The CDR3 has 13 residues. The CDR3 spells CAITVGQVYGYTF. CDR3 coding DNA: TGTGCCATCACCGTAGGACAGGTCTATGGCTACACCTTC.

The V and J genes are TRBV5-1 and TRBJ2-3; the D gene is possibly TRBD1 (6 bases). V was clipped by 7 bases and J by 0 bases, with 12 bases between them. CDR1 is SGHRS, CDR2 YFSETQ, per germline. This CDR3 is 14 amino acids long. CDR3: CASGLDRSTDTQYF. DNA for the CDR3: TGCGCCAGCGGGTTGGACAGAAGCACAGATACGCAGTATTTT. Combining the CDR3 with reference TRBV5-1 and TRBJ2-3 gives the whole variable domain KAGVTQTPRYLIKTRGQQVTLSCSPISGHRSVSWYQQTPGQGLQFLFEYFSETQRNKGNFPGRFSGRQFSNSRSEMNVSTLELGDSALYLCASGLDRSTDTQYFGPGTRLTVL.